The entry below describes one T cell receptor beta chain. The antigen is undetermined. The data are from a study of OX40 agonist ivuxolimab in advanced cancers. Study outcomes and limitations: Normalized T-cell clonal expansion was also low in some nonresponders. People who partly responded at 0.1-3.0 mg/kg had some of the least clonal expansion seen.

Sequenced by immunoSEQ multiplex PCR; TCRdb stores in-frame clones only, minus some. This sample has 30,000 to 35,000 clones, with approximately 80% found just once. If patients had autoimmune disease history or systemic immunosuppression, they were excluded. Blood specimens came from baseline, cycle 4 day 1, and cycle 7 day 1. Germline loops: CDR1 SGHVS, CDR2 FQNEAQ. Trimming took off 2 bases at V and 0 bases at J, with 8 bases between the two ends. CDR3 length: 15 residues. Source: CD4+ or CD8+ T cells sorted from blood, taken in a trial of the OX40 agonist ivuxolimab. V usage is TRBV7-8 and J usage is TRBJ1-5, with D unresolved. The sequence derives from an adult with an advanced solid tumor such as melanoma, head and neck, liver or kidney cancer. CDR3 amino acids: CASSLTFYSNQPQHF. The CDR3 DNA reads as TGTGCCAGCAGCTTAACATTCTATAGCAATCAGCCCCAGCATTTT. Filled out from reference TRBV7-8 and TRBJ1-5, the complete variable domain reads GAGVSQSPRYKVAKRGQDVALRCDPISGHVSLFWYQQALGQGPEFLTYFQNEAQLDKSGLPSDRFFAERPEGSVSTLKIQRTQQEDSAVYLCASSLTFYSNQPQHFGDGTRLSIL.